These 10 T cell receptor beta chains were all obtained from the same sample, sequenced in a study of cytomegalovirus exposure and HLA in healthy donors. The study ran its PCR with 60 Vbeta and 13 Jbeta primers. Libraries were prepared by immunoSEQ multiplex PCR; TCRdb keeps only in-frame clonotypes and omits some of them. The sample lists about 300,000 clones; just over 85% were seen once. Sequencing input: PBMCs. These receptors were collected from a man aged 40-49 years in good health and CMV-seropositive.

This chain joins TRBV5-1 and TRBJ1-1; the match to TRBD1 covers 12 bases. The CDR3 totals 18 residues. Per the germline V gene, CDR1 is SGHRS and CDR2 is YFSETQ. J lost 4 bases, V lost 4 bases, and 14 bases had no gene match. CDR3 region: CASSPAMGTGGFSTEAFF. For the CDR3, the DNA is TGCGCCAGCAGCCCGGCCATGGGGACAGGGGGCTTTAGCACTGAAGCTTTCTTT.

The chain has TRBV27 and TRBJ1-1, with no clear D. Trimming removed 7 bases at V and 1 base at J, with 10 bases between. This CDR3 comprises 13 residues. Germline CDR1 is MNHEY and CDR2 is SMNVEV (reference sequence). The CDR3 protein is CASNLRGNTEAFF. CDR3 DNA sequence: TGTGCCAGCAACCTACGCGGGAACACTGAAGCTTTCTTT.

CDR3 sequence (DNA): TGTGCCAGCAGTTCCGACAGTTATGCTTTCTTT. Translating it yields CASSSDSYAFF. The chain combines TRBV6-1 with TRBJ1-1; perhaps TRBD1 as D (5 bases). Germline lookup yields CDR1 MNHNS and CDR2 SASEGT. Deletions cut 5 bases from V and 11 bases from J, with 12 bases between. CDR3 size: 11 residues.

The gene calls are TRBV7-6 and TRBJ2-5; 8 bases align to TRBD2. The CDR3 covers 14 residues. V dropped 5 bases and J dropped 4; count of bases not matched to a gene: 6. Germline assignment: CDR1 SGHVS and CDR2 FNYEAQ. This CDR3 reads CASSHSGTGETQYF. The CDR3 coding sequence is TGTGCCAGCAGCCATAGCGGGACGGGAGAGACCCAGTACTTC.

The V and J genes are TRBV7-2 and TRBJ2-5; 12 positions match TRBD2. V lost 1 base and J lost 5; bases outside the gene matches: 8. CDR3 length equals 17 residues. Per germline, CDR1 SGHTA and CDR2 FQGNSA. The CDR3 loop reads CASSLVSLAGGGETQYF. CDR3 bases: TGTGCCAGCAGCTTAGTGTCTCTAGCGGGGGGGGGTGAGACCCAGTACTTC.

On this clone: One end of the junction varies from germline; a read error may be responsible. V usage is TRBV7-7 and J usage is TRBJ2-7, with TRBD2 identical over 11 bases. Germline V gene lookup returns CDR1 SSHAT and CDR2 FNYEAQ (reference sequence). This CDR3 region has 15 residues. DNA for the CDR3: TGTGCTAGCAGCCCGATAGCGGGAGGGAGAGACGAGCAGTACTTC. Translation gives CASSPIAGGRDEQYF.

The chain has TRBV5-4 and TRBJ1-1; 8 bases agree with TRBD1. The germline V gene has CDR1 SGHNT and CDR2 YYREEE (reference sequence). This CDR3 spans 14 amino acids. With 3 bases clipped from V and 5 bases from J, the junction kept 6 bases outside the gene matches. The CDR3 bases are TGTGCCAGCAGCTCGGACAGGGTTGGAACTGAAGCTTTCTTT. Translating gives CASSSDRVGTEAFF.

V gene TRBV7-3 combines with J gene TRBJ1-2; possible D gene TRBD1, 5 bases. The CDR3 sequence is 13 residues long. From germline, CDR1 is SGHTA and CDR2 FQGTGA. V lost 5 bases to trimming and J lost 10 bases, with 17 bases between them. The DNA of the CDR3 is TGTGCCAGCAGCCGAGATCGGGACTCTCTCTACACCTTC. The encoded protein is CASSRDRDSLYTF.

The rearrangement links TRBV7-3 to TRBJ2-1; D is possibly TRBD2 (6 bases). Looked up from germline, CDR1 is SGHTA and CDR2 is FQGTGA. The CDR3 extends over 13 amino acids. V dropped 6 bases and J dropped 6 bases, with 12 bases sitting between them. Here the CDR3 reads CASRNGTLNEQFF. The CDR3 DNA reads TGTGCCAGCAGGAACGGGACTCTCAATGAGCAGTTCTTC.

The gene calls are TRBV29-1 and TRBJ2-7; tentatively, D is TRBD1 (6 bases). CDR3 size: 14 residues. CDR1 SQVTM and CDR2 ANQGSEA come from the germline V gene. The V end lost 3 bases, the J end lost 1 base, and 13 bases lay between the germline ends. CDR3 sequence reads: CSVDSGTPSYEQYF. CDR3 in DNA: TGCAGCGTTGATTCCGGGACACCTTCCTACGAGCAGTACTTC.